The following is a TCR beta chain sequence with its context. Its cognate antigen is unknown. Germline assignment: CDR1 SNHLY and CDR2 FYNNEI. V was pared by 8 bases and J by 5 bases, with 20 bases of the junction left unmatched. The CDR3 covers 18 residues. The data were taken from a study of T cells after yellow fever vaccination. Production of TCR cDNA was by 5'RACE template switching, which also added a universal primer site and UMIs. MiXCR was run by TCRdb on the 5' RACE reads, yielding one entry per CDR3 protein. In the table there are around 550,000 distinct CDR3 sequences, 15% to 20% of which are singletons. Study results and caveats: The secondary response showed a weaker magnitude and a faster peak, day 5 versus 15. Reappearing after the booster were most of the clones from primary vaccination (roughly 95% CD4, approximately 86% CD8). Abundant clonotypes from the bulk population could contaminate FACS-sorted repertoires.

The chain recombines TRBV2 with TRBJ2-5; 10 nucleotides align to TRBD2. The specimen was PBMCs, collected 15 days after the yellow fever booster vaccination. This TCR came from a man aged 30 to 39 who received the YFV17D yellow fever vaccine. The chain's CDR3 is CASCFSSGAGGPAETQYF. DNA of the CDR3: TGTGCCAGCTGTTTTTCAAGTGGAGCGGGAGGGCCGGCGGAGACCCAGTACTTC.